Below are 27 T cell receptor beta chains sequenced from a single sample in a study of spatial heterogeneity in lung cancer. TCRdb independently ran MiXCR on the 5' RACE reads; one entry per CDR3 protein. The sample records roughly 18,000 distinct CDR3 sequences, 19% being singletons. As for time point: blood at routine non-recurrence follow-up after resection. The sequenced sample was PBMCs, obtained at follow-up. These receptors were obtained from a male donor with early-stage non-small cell lung cancer.

This clonotype was detected ten times or more. The chain uses TRBV7-9 and TRBJ2-7; D possibly corresponds to TRBD1 (6 bases). Between the trimmed V and J ends, which lost 5 bases and 2 bases, there was a span of 13 bases. Germline V gives CDR1 SEHNR, CDR2 FQNEAQ (reference sequence). The CDR3 contains 14 residues. CDR3 sequence (DNA): TGTGCCAGCAGCCGAAACGACAGGCCCTACGAGCAGTACTTC. Translation gives CASSRNDRPYEQYF.

This clonotype showed up just a few times. The germline gene is not matched at one end of the junction; a read error may be the cause. The chain uses TRBV12-3 or TRBV12-4 and TRBJ2-7; no clear D. The CDR3 contains 12 residues. CDR3 in amino acids: CASSSGRSNGFF. CDR3 DNA sequence: TGTGCCAGCAGTTCGGGCAGGTCGAACGGTTTCTTC.

This clonotype was seen many times. The chain has TRBV6-1 and TRBJ2-5, with D unclear. The CDR3 has 13 amino acids. Per the germline V gene, CDR1 is MNHNS and CDR2 is SASEGT. V lost 3 bases to trimming and J lost 2 bases, with 7 bases between them. DNA of the CDR3: TGTGCCAGCAGTGACCAGACTCAAGAGACCCAGTACTTC. It yields the protein CASSDQTQETQYF.

Judged by abundance, this clonotype is medium-sized. As DNA, the CDR3 is TGCAGCGTTGAAGATGCAGGGACGAACACTGAAGCTTTCTTT. This translates into CSVEDAGTNTEAFF. V gene TRBV29-1 combines with J gene TRBJ1-1; possibly TRBD1 for D (5 bases). The V end lost 0 bases, the J end lost 1 base, and 9 bases lay between the germline ends. There are 14 residues in the CDR3. The V gene's germline CDR1 is SQVTM and CDR2 ANQGSEA.

This clonotype was picked up a small number of times. The chain carries TRBV9 and TRBJ2-1; D gene ambiguous. CDR1 and CDR2 from the germline V gene are SGDLS and YYNGEE. The CDR3 contains 12 residues. Between the trimmed V and J ends, which lost 3 bases and 7 bases, there was a span of 8 bases. Here the CDR3 DNA reads TGTGCCAGCAGCGGTAGGTGGAATGAGCAGTTCTTC. Its protein is CASSGRWNEQFF.

This clonotype appeared a few times. The genes are TRBV6-6 and TRBJ1-6; D gene uncertain. V was cut by 2 bases and J by 0 bases, with 11 bases left in between. Per the germline V gene, CDR1 is MNHNY and CDR2 is SVGAGI (reference sequence). The CDR3 covers 17 residues. The CDR3 sequence is CASSYGQRSSYNSPLHF. The CDR3 nucleotides are TGTGCCAGCAGTTACGGGCAGCGTAGCTCCTATAATTCACCCCTCCACTTT.

By frequency in the sample, this clonotype is medium-sized. The rearrangement uses TRBV19 and TRBJ2-3; D perhaps matches TRBD2 (6 bases). The CDR3 runs 15 residues. V lost 7 bases and J lost 6, with 20 bases in between. Per the germline V gene, CDR1 is LNHDA and CDR2 is SQIVND (reference sequence). The CDR3 region has the DNA TGTGCCAGTACCTTTGCAAGGGGCGCGGGGGATACGCAGTATTTT. Protein sequence: CASTFARGAGDTQYF. Full variable domain (rest looked up from reference TRBV19 and TRBJ2-3): DGGITQSPKYLFRKEGQNVTLSCEQNLNHDAMYWYRQDPGQGLRLIYYSQIVNDFQKGDIAEGYSVSREKKESFPLTVTSAQKNPTAFYLCASTFARGAGDTQYFGPGTRLTVL.

This clonotype was detected only a few times. The rearrangement joins TRBV29-1 to TRBJ2-7; the D gene is possibly TRBD2 (5 bases). Germline V gene data show CDR1 as SQVTM and CDR2 as ANQGSEA. The CDR3 has 16 residues. With 1 base removed from V and 5 bases from J, the gap between germline ends came to 21 bases. The CDR3 loop is CSVEGASADAGDEQYF. CDR3 in DNA: TGCAGCGTTGAAGGCGCCTCGGCAGACGCCGGGGACGAGCAGTACTTC.

The rearrangement links TRBV13 to TRBJ2-7; a possible D gene is TRBD2 (6 bases). The germline V gene has CDR1 PRHDT and CDR2 FYEKMQ (reference sequence). The CDR3 runs to 16 residues. The V end was cut by 2 bases, the J end by 3 bases, with 17 bases between. DNA for the CDR3: TGTGCCAGCAGCTTAAGCGCGGGGAGAGACCTCTACGAGCAGTACTTC. This sequence encodes CASSLSAGRDLYEQYF. Drawing the rest from reference TRBV13 and TRBJ2-7, the complete variable domain is AAGVIQSPRHLIKEKRETATLKCYPIPRHDTVYWYQQGPGQDPQFLISFYEKMQSDKGSIPDRFSAQQFSDYHSELNMSSLELGDSALYFCASSLSAGRDLYEQYFGPGTRLTVT.

Ten or more counts support this clonotype. The J gene is TRBJ2-3, the V gene TRBV3-1, with 8 nucleotides matching TRBD2. The CDR3 spans 15 residues. V dropped 5 bases and J dropped 0; count of bases not matched to a gene: 4. In germline, CDR1 is LGHDT, CDR2 YNNKEL (reference sequence). CDR3 DNA sequence: TGTGCCAGCAGCATGCGGGGGGCTAGCACAGATACGCAGTATTTT. Its translation is CASSMRGASTDTQYF.

This chain joins TRBV5-1 and TRBJ2-1; 8 nucleotides line up with TRBD2. Looked up from germline, CDR1 is SGHRS and CDR2 is YFSETQ. The CDR3 loop spans 16 amino acids. The V segment lost 3 bases and the J segment 0 bases; nucleotides outside the gene matches: 5. CDR3 coding DNA: TGCGCCAGCAGCTCCTCCGGGGGGGCCTCCTACAATGAGCAGTTCTTC. Its translation: CASSSSGGASYNEQFF.

Ten or more counts support this clonotype. This chain uses TRBV4-3 with TRBJ1-3; no definite D call. The CDR3 loop spans 17 amino acids. V was shortened by 0 bases and J by 2 bases, with 14 bases between the two germline ends. The germline V gene encodes CDR1 LGHNA and CDR2 YSLEER. Here the CDR3 DNA reads TGCGCCAGCAGCCAAGATCCAATCGGGAGTACTGGAAACACCATATATTTT. This translates into CASSQDPIGSTGNTIYF.

The chain's CDR3 is CATSDAGAYNEQFF. The CDR3 DNA sequence: TGTGCCACCAGTGATGCGGGGGCCTACAATGAGCAGTTCTTC. The V and J genes are TRBV24-1 and TRBJ2-1; TRBD2 aligns across 7 bases. This CDR3 has 14 amino acids. V lost 3 bases, J lost 2 bases, and 0 bases stayed unmatched. Germline V CDR1 and CDR2: KGHDR, SFDVKD.

The chain joins TRBV4-1 to TRBJ1-2; 7 bases are shared with TRBD1. Germline assignment: CDR1 MGHRA and CDR2 YSYEKL. V lost 3 bases to trimming and J lost 3 bases; unmatched junction nucleotides: 7. The CDR3 covers 15 residues. Written as DNA, the CDR3 is TGCGCCAGCAGCCAGAACCGGGACAGCTACTATGGCTACACCTTC. It translates to CASSQNRDSYYGYTF.

The chain has TRBV6-5 and TRBJ2-7; 9 positions agree with TRBD1. Germline loops: CDR1 MNHEY, CDR2 SVGAGI. There are 14 residues in the CDR3. V was clipped by 4 bases and J by 1 base; unmatched bases: 2. As DNA, the CDR3 is TGTGCCAGCAGTTTTGGGACAGGGTCCTACGAGCAGTACTTC. It yields the protein CASSFGTGSYEQYF.

The table lists this clonotype with a few counts. The chain couples TRBV5-1 to TRBJ2-7; D unclear. The CDR3 is made up of 14 amino acids. V lost 4 bases to trimming and J lost 1 base, with 12 bases between them. The germline V gene encodes CDR1 SGHRS and CDR2 YFSETQ. Written as DNA, the CDR3 is TGCGCCAGCAGCCCGAGGACGGTATCCTACGAGCAGTACTTC. Translated: CASSPRTVSYEQYF.

This clonotype was found many times. The chain has TRBV7-9 and TRBJ2-2; D unclear. Germline CDR1 reads SEHNR; CDR2 reads FQNEAQ (reference sequence). The CDR3 is 15 residues long. V was pared by 4 bases and J by 1 base, with 10 bases between. CDR3 in DNA: TGTGCCAGCAGCTCACTGTTTAAGAACACCGGGGAGCTGTTTTTT. It yields the protein CASSSLFKNTGELFF. Complete variable domain (other parts from reference TRBV7-9 and TRBJ2-2): DTGVSQNPRHKITKRGQNVTFRCDPISEHNRLYWYRQTLGQGPEFLTYFQNEAQLEKSRLLSDRFSAERPKGSFSTLEIQRTEQGDSAMYLCASSSLFKNTGELFFGEGSRLTVL.

This clonotype turned up a few times. V is TRBV4-3 and J is TRBJ2-5, with D possibly being TRBD1 (7 bases). There are 15 residues in the CDR3. Per germline, CDR1 LGHNA and CDR2 YSLEER. Trimming removed 2 bases at V and 3 bases at J, with 13 bases between. The CDR3 DNA sequence: TGCGCCAGCAGCCAACAAGACAGGGAGGAAGAGACCCAGTACTTC. As protein: CASSQQDREEETQYF.

By sample fraction, this clonotype is medium-sized. The chain is built from TRBV6-1 and TRBJ2-2; the D gene is possibly TRBD2 (5 bases). Trimming removed 2 bases from V and 4 bases from J, with 11 bases in between. The CDR3 covers 15 residues. Germline V CDR1 and CDR2: MNHNS, SASEGT. This CDR3 reads CASSEIGGGTGELFF. In DNA, the CDR3 is TGTGCCAGCAGTGAAATTGGAGGTGGCACCGGGGAGCTGTTTTTT.

V is TRBV27 and J is TRBJ2-7; TRBD2 matches 12 bases. The CDR3 consists of 16 residues. The germline V gene has CDR1 MNHEY and CDR2 SMNVEV (reference sequence). Germline trimming cut 2 bases from V and 6 bases from J; bases unmatched to any gene: 8. The CDR3 spells CASSLRGGLAGLEQYF. As DNA, the CDR3 is TGTGCCAGCAGTTTAAGAGGGGGACTAGCGGGTCTCGAGCAGTACTTC.

J is TRBJ2-7 and V is TRBV14; 7 bases are a match to TRBD1. Germline V gene data show CDR1 as SGHDN and CDR2 as FVKESK. This CDR3 is 14 amino acids long. The trim removed 4 bases at V and 3 bases at J, leaving 6 bases unmatched. DNA for the CDR3: TGTGCCAGCAGCCCCTTCCAGGGGGACTACGAGCAGTACTTC. Its protein product is CASSPFQGDYEQYF.

This chain connects TRBV28 to TRBJ2-5; D gene unclear. Germline assignment: CDR1 MDHEN and CDR2 SYDVKM. CDR3 length: 13 residues. Trimming took off 3 bases at V and 5 bases at J, with 10 bases between the two ends. CDR3 in amino acids: CASSFSYLETQYF. In DNA form, the CDR3 reads TGTGCCAGCAGTTTCAGTTATCTGGAGACCCAGTACTTC. The full variable domain, rest sourced from reference TRBV28 and TRBJ2-5, is DVKVTQSSRYLVKRTGEKVFLECVQDMDHENMFWYRQDPGLGLRLIYFSYDVKMKEKGDIPEGYSVSREKKERFSLILESASTNQTSMYLCASSFSYLETQYFGPGTRLLVL.

CDR3 protein: CASSRGVSYGYTF. The CDR3 DNA follows: TGTGCCAGTAGTCGGGGCGTGAGCTATGGCTACACCTTC. The chain has TRBV19 and TRBJ1-2, with D possibly matching TRBD1 (5 bases). The germline CDR1 and CDR2 sequences are LNHDA and SQIVND (reference sequence). CDR3 length equals 13 residues. V lost 5 bases to trimming and J lost 4 bases, with 11 bases between them.

This clonotype was detected many times. The gene calls are TRBV10-3 and TRBJ1-2; 7 positions agree with TRBD1. V was clipped by 4 bases and J by 4 bases; unmatched bases: 12. Germline assignment: CDR1 ENHRY and CDR2 SYGVKD. The CDR3 is 16 amino acids. CDR3 DNA sequence: TGTGCCATCAGTGGGGTCGGAGGGGGCGAAGTCTATGGCTACACCTTC. Amino acid sequence: CAISGVGGGEVYGYTF.

The chain is built from TRBV5-1 and TRBJ2-7, with a possible D match to TRBD1 (6 bases). CDR1 SGHRS and CDR2 YFSETQ come from the germline V gene. The CDR3 is 14 amino acids. With 4 bases removed from V and 4 bases from J, the gap between germline ends came to 15 bases. The CDR3 region has the DNA TGCGCCAGCAGCCCCACAGGGCCTAATTACGAGCAGTACTTC. This translates into CASSPTGPNYEQYF.

This clonotype appeared many times. The V gene is TRBV11-3, the J gene TRBJ1-2, with 7 positions matching TRBD1. The CDR3 is 12 residues long. After removal of 5 bases from V and 4 bases from J, the junction contained 1 base not matched to a gene. The V gene's germline CDR1 is SGHNT and CDR2 YENEEA. CDR3 in amino acids: CASSRDSYGYTF. The CDR3 DNA reads TGTGCCAGCAGCCGGGACAGCTATGGCTACACCTTC.

This clonotype showed up many times. V gene TRBV6-2 or TRBV6-3 combines with J gene TRBJ2-7, with 7 bases fitting TRBD1. The CDR3 has 15 residues. The germline CDR1 and CDR2 sequences are MNHEY and SVGEGT. V was pared by 5 bases and J by 1 base, with 8 bases of the junction left unmatched. CDR3 DNA: TGTGCCAGCAGTATCCCGACAGGGAAATCCTACGAGCAGTACTTC. Translated: CASSIPTGKSYEQYF.